This T cell receptor (beta chain) was recovered during a study of blood T cell repertoires in COVID-19. Study-wide context: Acute and convalescent COVID-19 specimens originated in the United States, Italy and Spain. PBMCs, B-cell-depleted T cells, or T cells provided the cDNA or gDNA that made up the material.

This CDR3 has 13 amino acids. Under the authors' procedure: Estimation of nucleated cell counts was performed using reference gene primer amplification. The assay was immunoSEQ multiplex PCR, and TCRdb's table has in-frame clones only and misses some. For V, J and clone size, that table is used; D and trimming come from the DNA. The sample carries about 190,000 clones, 88% recorded once. This sequence joins TRBV21-1 and TRBJ2-7; the table calls TRBD2, which could not be checked here. TRBV21-1 corresponds to a pseudogene. The sequenced material came from peripheral blood. The receptor was isolated from a woman aged 30 to 39 with acute or convalescent COVID-19. The CDR3 bases are TGTGCCAGTGACGAAAGGAGCTCCTACGAGCAGTACTTC. Translated, it gives CASDERSSYEQYF.